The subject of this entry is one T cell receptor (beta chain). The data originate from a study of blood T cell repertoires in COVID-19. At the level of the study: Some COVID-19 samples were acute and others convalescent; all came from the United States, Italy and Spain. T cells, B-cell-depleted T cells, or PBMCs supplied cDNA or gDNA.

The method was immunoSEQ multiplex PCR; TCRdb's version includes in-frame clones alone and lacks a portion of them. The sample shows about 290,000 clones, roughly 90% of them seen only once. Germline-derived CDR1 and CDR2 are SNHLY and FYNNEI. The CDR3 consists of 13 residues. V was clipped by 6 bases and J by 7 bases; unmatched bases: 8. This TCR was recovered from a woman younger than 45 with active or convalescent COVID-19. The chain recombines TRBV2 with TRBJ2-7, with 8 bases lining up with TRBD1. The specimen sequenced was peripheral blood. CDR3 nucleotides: TGTGCCAGCAGGCCCGACAGGGGTGGAGAGCAGTACTTC. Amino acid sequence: CASRPDRGGEQYF.